This T cell receptor (beta chain) was recorded in a study of cytomegalovirus exposure and HLA in healthy donors. The study, taken as a whole, reports: According to the study, 160 or so TCR beta chains were cytomegalovirus-associated.

Comment on this clone: What it recognizes is unknown.

Vbeta (60) and Jbeta (13) primers were used in the PCR. The table came from immunoSEQ multiplex PCR; TCRdb's copy has only in-frame clones and leaves some out. The table lists approximately 90,000 clones, about 80% of them singletons. Germline CDR1 is MNHNY and CDR2 is SVGAGI (reference sequence). This CDR3 has 14 residues. The V and J ends lost 8 bases and 5 bases, in that order; junction bases with no gene match: 7. V and J are TRBV6-6 and TRBJ1-5, with TRBD1 matching over 9 bases. The sequenced sample was PBMCs. The clonotype was recovered from a male donor in good health and CMV-seronegative. The CDR3, as DNA: TGTGCCAGCCGCCCGGGACAGGGATATCAGCCCCAGCATTTT. Translating gives CASRPGQGYQPQHF.